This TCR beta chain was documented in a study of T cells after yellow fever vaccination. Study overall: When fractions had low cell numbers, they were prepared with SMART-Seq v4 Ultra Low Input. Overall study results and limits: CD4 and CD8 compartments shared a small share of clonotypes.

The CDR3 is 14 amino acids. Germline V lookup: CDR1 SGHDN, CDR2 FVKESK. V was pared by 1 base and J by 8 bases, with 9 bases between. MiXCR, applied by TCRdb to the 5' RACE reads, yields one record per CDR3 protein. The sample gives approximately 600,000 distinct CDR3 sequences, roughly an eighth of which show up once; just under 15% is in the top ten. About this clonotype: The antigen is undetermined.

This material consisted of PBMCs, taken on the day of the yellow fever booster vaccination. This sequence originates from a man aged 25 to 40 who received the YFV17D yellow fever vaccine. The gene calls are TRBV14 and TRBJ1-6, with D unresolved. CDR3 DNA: TGTGCCAGCAGCCAAGTAAGCGGACATTCACCCCTCCACTTT. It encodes CASSQVSGHSPLHF.